Sequencing of this T cell receptor beta chain was carried out in a study of blood T cell repertoires in COVID-19. Libraries were prepared by immunoSEQ multiplex PCR; TCRdb keeps only in-frame clonotypes and omits some of them. Of roughly 68,000 clones listed, around 90% are singletons. V lost 1 base to trimming and J lost 15 bases; unmatched junction nucleotides: 13. Germline V gene data show CDR1 as SGHAT and CDR2 as FQNNGV. The CDR3 totals 16 residues. The chain recombines TRBV11-2 with TRBJ2-2; 11 bases agree with TRBD2. The sequenced material came from peripheral blood. This TCR was recovered from a middle-aged man with COVID-19, enrolled during active disease. This chain's CDR3 is CASSLASSGGTEKVFF. The CDR3 DNA follows: TGTGCCAGCAGCTTAGCTTCTAGCGGGGGGACTGAGAAGGTGTTTTTT.